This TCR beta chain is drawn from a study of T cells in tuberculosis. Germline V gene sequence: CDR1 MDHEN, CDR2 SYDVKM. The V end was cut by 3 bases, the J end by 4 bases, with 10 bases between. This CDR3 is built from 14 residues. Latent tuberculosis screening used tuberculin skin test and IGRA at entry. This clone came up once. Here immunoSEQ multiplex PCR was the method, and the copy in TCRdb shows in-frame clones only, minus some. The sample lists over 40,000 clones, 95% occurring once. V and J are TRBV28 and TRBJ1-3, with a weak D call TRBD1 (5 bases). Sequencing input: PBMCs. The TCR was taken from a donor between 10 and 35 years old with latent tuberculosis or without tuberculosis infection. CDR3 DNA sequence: TGTGCCAGCAGTTTGCAGGGAGGCGGAAACACCATATATTTT. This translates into CASSLQGGGNTIYF.